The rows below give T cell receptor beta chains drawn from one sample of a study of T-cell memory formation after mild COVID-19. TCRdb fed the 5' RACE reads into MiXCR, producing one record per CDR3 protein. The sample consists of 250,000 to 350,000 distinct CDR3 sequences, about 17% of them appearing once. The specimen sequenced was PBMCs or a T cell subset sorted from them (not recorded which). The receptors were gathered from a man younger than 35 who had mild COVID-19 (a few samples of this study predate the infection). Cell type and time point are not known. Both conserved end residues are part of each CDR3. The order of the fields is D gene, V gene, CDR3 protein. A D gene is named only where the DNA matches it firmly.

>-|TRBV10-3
CAISESDGNTIYF
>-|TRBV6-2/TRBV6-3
CASSQGSGANVLTF
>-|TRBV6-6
CASRSRGVSYGYTF
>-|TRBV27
CASSRASEIASTDTQYF
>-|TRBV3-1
CASSGTPSSYNEQFF
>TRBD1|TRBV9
CASSVSGGTPLHF
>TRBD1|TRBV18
CASSPPGTGDYNEQFF
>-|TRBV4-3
CASSQEGQTQYF
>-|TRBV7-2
CASMGLGQPSSNYGYTF
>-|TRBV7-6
CASSPYGGVDGYTF
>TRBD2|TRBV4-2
CASSQAGTSGGSYEQYF
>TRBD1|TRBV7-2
CASSRTWDRAFQETQYF
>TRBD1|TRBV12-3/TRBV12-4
CASSGTGLGYTF
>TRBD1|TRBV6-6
CASRTGSNYGYTF
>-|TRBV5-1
CASSLEGLAGNTIYF
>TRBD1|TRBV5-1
CASSFQQGIQETQYF
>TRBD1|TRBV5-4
CASSSDRVNTGELFF
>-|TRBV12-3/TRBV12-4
CASSPTVGTQYF
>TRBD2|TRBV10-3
CAISETSGGLQETQYF
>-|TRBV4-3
CASSQAPQGGNTEAFF
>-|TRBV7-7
CASSFYFWGDRGSQPQHF
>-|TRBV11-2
CASSTPIGISYEQYF
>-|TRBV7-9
CASSKGSYEQYF
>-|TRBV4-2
CASSQDLEGEAQYF
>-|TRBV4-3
CASSRGGEVRGRAFF
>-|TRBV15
CATSRGTIEAFF
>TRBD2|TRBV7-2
CASSLDPPGGMNTGELFF
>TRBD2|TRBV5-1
CASSLGGLAGGTQYF
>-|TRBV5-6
CASSLGSGDFSPLHF
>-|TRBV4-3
CASSQERGRGADTQYF